These 29 T cell receptor beta chains were all obtained from the same sample, sequenced in a study of blood T cell repertoires in COVID-19. TCRdb's copy holds only in-frame clones and misses some; the assay was immunoSEQ multiplex PCR. Among several thousand clones, around 86% were seen once, and the ten largest hold 8% to 10%. The sample was peripheral blood. Source of these receptors: a human donor with active COVID-19. The donor label of this sample is uncertain.

The rearrangement uses TRBV19 and TRBJ2-5; TRBD2 might be the D (6 bases). The germline V and J ends were trimmed by 5 bases and 2 bases, with 21 bases remaining between them. Germline assignment: CDR1 LNHDA and CDR2 SQIVND (reference sequence). The CDR3 length is 17 residues. The CDR3 protein is CASSLRESDPFQETQYF. In DNA, the CDR3 is TGTGCCAGTAGTCTCCGGGAGAGTGACCCTTTTCAAGAGACCCAGTACTTC.

In this sample, this clone turned up a few times. The chain has TRBV5-1 and TRBJ1-4, with D perhaps TRBD1 (5 bases). The CDR3 is 15 amino acids. Germline CDR1 is SGHRS and CDR2 is YFSETQ. V lost 0 bases and J lost 5, with 11 bases in between. As DNA, the CDR3 is TGCGCCAGCAGCTTGGCCGAGGCAGGGAATGAAAAACTGTTTTTT. Translation: CASSLAEAGNEKLFF. Based on the CDR3 plus reference TRBV5-1 and TRBJ1-4, the full variable domain is KAGVTQTPRYLIKTRGQQVTLSCSPISGHRSVSWYQQTPGQGLQFLFEYFSETQRNKGNFPGRFSGRQFSNSRSEMNVSTLELGDSALYLCASSLAEAGNEKLFFGSGTQLSVL.

In this sample, this clone turned up a few times. The CDR3 region has the DNA TGTGCCATCAGTGAGCCGGCGGGGGCCGCGGAAGCTTTCTTT. Translating it yields CAISEPAGAAEAFF. This sequence joins TRBV10-3 and TRBJ1-1; perhaps TRBD1 as D (6 bases). Looked up from germline, CDR1 is ENHRY and CDR2 is SYGVKD. This CDR3 spans 14 amino acids. The V gene lost 2 bases and the J gene lost 8 bases, with 15 bases spanning the gap.

The genes are TRBV11-3 and TRBJ2-2; TRBD2 aligns across 7 bases. The germline CDR1 and CDR2 sequences are SGHNT and YENEEA. V gave up 5 bases and J gave up 5 bases; unmatched junction bases: 8. The CDR3 totals 15 residues. The chain's CDR3 is CASSEGLAETGELFF. The DNA for the CDR3 is TGTGCCAGCAGCGAAGGCCTAGCGGAGACCGGGGAGCTGTTTTTT.

This sequence joins TRBV10-1 and TRBJ2-5, with 11 bases matching TRBD2. Looked up from germline, CDR1 is WNHNN and CDR2 is SYGVQD (reference sequence). V shed 2 bases, J shed 2 bases, and the junction held 4 bases outside the gene matches. The CDR3 totals 16 residues. The DNA of the CDR3 is TGCGCCAGCAGTGAGGACCCTAGCGGGAGGCAAGAGACCCAGTACTTC. This codes for CASSEDPSGRQETQYF.

The chain carries TRBV6-1 and TRBJ2-1; perhaps TRBD1 as D (5 bases). This CDR3 contains 14 residues. In germline, CDR1 is MNHNS, CDR2 SASEGT. The ends were cut back, 3 bases at V and 4 bases at J, with 10 bases in the middle. The CDR3 sequence: CASSDDRRYNEQFF. CDR3 DNA sequence: TGTGCCAGCAGTGACGACAGACGTTACAATGAGCAGTTCTTC.

This chain links TRBV9 with TRBJ1-6; 8 bases map to TRBD1. Germline V gene data show CDR1 as SGDLS and CDR2 as YYNGEE. J was trimmed by 10 bases and V by 0 bases; bases with no gene match: 3. The CDR3 is 14 amino acids. The DNA for the CDR3 is TGTGCCAGCAGCGTAGTACAGGGGGGATCACCCCTCCACTTT. Translated: CASSVVQGGSPLHF.

In its sample, this clone is medium-sized (0.01 to 0.1%). V gene TRBV12-3 or TRBV12-4 combines with J gene TRBJ2-5; D might be TRBD2 (5 bases). Trimming left V 6 bases short and J 7 bases short, with 12 bases between. This CDR3 contains 12 residues. CDR3 in DNA: TGTGCCAGCAGAGGGAGCCAGGCGACCCAGTACTTC. Residues: CASRGSQATQYF.

This clone was observed once. The chain combines TRBV7-6 with TRBJ2-5; 10 bases align to TRBD2. There are 16 residues in the CDR3. From germline, CDR1 is SGHVS and CDR2 FNYEAQ. The V segment lost 5 bases and the J segment 5 bases; nucleotides outside the gene matches: 11. The CDR3 sequence: CASSKGGLAGVETQYF. The CDR3 DNA reads TGTGCCAGCAGCAAAGGAGGGCTAGCGGGAGTTGAGACCCAGTACTTC.

This chain connects TRBV10-2 to TRBJ2-3; 9 bases match TRBD1. The CDR3 consists of 16 residues. Germline lookup yields CDR1 WSHSY and CDR2 SAAADI. The trim removed 5 bases at V and 1 base at J, leaving 7 bases unmatched. The chain's CDR3 is CASSQGQGAGTDTQYF. CDR3 DNA: TGCGCCAGCAGTCAGGGACAGGGTGCGGGCACAGATACGCAGTATTTT.

V is TRBV27 and J is TRBJ2-7; 12 nucleotides line up with TRBD1. Germline assignment: CDR1 MNHEY and CDR2 SMNVEV (reference sequence). This CDR3 spans 17 amino acids. J lost 7 bases, V lost 5 bases, and 15 bases had no gene match. CDR3 residues: CASSRGAAGQGAREQYF. The CDR3 bases are TGTGCCAGCAGTAGGGGCGCCGCGGGACAGGGGGCGCGGGAGCAGTACTTC.

The chain has TRBV3-1 (or the pseudogene TRBV3-2) and TRBJ1-2, with D possibly matching TRBD1 (5 bases). V lost 4 bases, J lost 2 bases, and 8 bases lay in between. This CDR3 spans 13 amino acids. The germline V gene has CDR1 LGHDT and CDR2 YNNKEL (reference sequence). In DNA, the CDR3 is TGTGCCAGCAGCCTACAGGCGAACTATGGCTACACCTTC. This sequence encodes CASSLQANYGYTF.

This clone was seen just once. V and J are TRBV5-1 and TRBJ2-1; tentative D call: TRBD2 (6 bases). Germline V lookup: CDR1 SGHRS, CDR2 YFSETQ. V lost 4 bases and J 0 bases, leaving 11 bases between the germline ends. The CDR3 loop spans 15 amino acids. CDR3 sequence: CASSPTSPSYNEQFF. In DNA form, the CDR3 reads TGCGCCAGCAGCCCAACTAGCCCCTCCTACAATGAGCAGTTCTTC.

This clone was counted only a few times. The chain links TRBV5-1 to TRBJ1-1, with D possibly matching TRBD1 (6 bases). Per germline, CDR1 SGHRS and CDR2 YFSETQ. V was cut by 3 bases and J by 6 bases, with 15 bases left in between. The CDR3 spans 14 residues. Here the CDR3 reads CASSSQGKKAEAFF. CDR3 DNA: TGCGCCAGCAGCTCTCAGGGGAAGAAGGCTGAAGCTTTCTTT.

This clone was found a few times. The rearrangement uses TRBV4-3 and TRBJ1-2; TRBD1 matches at 7 bases. The CDR3 is 14 residues long. V dropped 8 bases and J dropped 4; count of bases not matched to a gene: 10. Looked up from germline, CDR1 is LGHNA and CDR2 is YSLEER. The CDR3 region has the DNA TGCGCCAGCTCAACAGGGGATCGAAGCTATGGCTACACCTTC. It yields the protein CASSTGDRSYGYTF.

This clone was picked up a small number of times. The chain combines TRBV24-1 with TRBJ2-7; 11 nucleotides match TRBD1. Germline CDR1 reads KGHDR; CDR2 reads SFDVKD. The CDR3 runs to 14 residues. After removal of 3 bases from V and 3 bases from J, the junction contained 0 bases not matched to a gene. Here the CDR3 DNA reads TGTGCCACCAGTGATGGGACAGGGGGCTACGAGCAGTACTTC. Amino acids: CATSDGTGGYEQYF.

This clone was recorded a few times. The rearrangement uses TRBV19 and TRBJ2-1; 10 bases line up with TRBD2. The germline gives CDR1 LNHDA, CDR2 SQIVND (reference sequence). V lost 4 bases to trimming and J lost 0 bases; unmatched junction nucleotides: 0. CDR3 length equals 15 residues. Here the CDR3 reads CASSTSGSSYNEQFF. In DNA, the CDR3 is TGTGCCAGTAGTACTAGCGGGAGCTCCTACAATGAGCAGTTCTTC.

This sequence joins TRBV2 and TRBJ2-1; D uncertain. CDR1 SNHLY and CDR2 FYNNEI come from the germline V gene. V lost 4 bases and J lost 9, with 7 bases in between. This CDR3 is 11 amino acids long. CDR3 loop: CASSANLEQFF. The DNA for the CDR3 is TGTGCCAGCAGTGCTAATCTTGAGCAGTTCTTC.

CDR3 amino acids: CASSLKSQGADNSPLHF. The CDR3 DNA sequence: TGCGCCAGCAGCCTCAAATCACAGGGGGCGGATAATTCACCCCTCCACTTT. The V gene is TRBV5-1, the J gene TRBJ1-6; 9 bases map to TRBD1. V shed 4 bases and J 5 bases; nucleotides not matched to a gene: 10. Germline lookup yields CDR1 SGHRS and CDR2 YFSETQ. This CDR3 has 17 amino acids. The entire variable domain, with the rest obtained from reference TRBV5-1 and TRBJ1-6, is as follows: KAGVTQTPRYLIKTRGQQVTLSCSPISGHRSVSWYQQTPGQGLQFLFEYFSETQRNKGNFPGRFSGRQFSNSRSEMNVSTLELGDSALYLCASSLKSQGADNSPLHFGNGTRLTVT.

This chain links TRBV7-2 with TRBJ2-2; D is perhaps TRBD2 (7 bases). Germline V gene data show CDR1 as SGHTA and CDR2 as FQGNSA. The CDR3 runs to 16 residues. V was trimmed by 2 bases and J by 7 bases, leaving 17 bases between them. The CDR3 DNA follows: TGTGCCAGCAGCTTATTGTGGGGGGGCCTGAGCGGGGAGCTGTTTTTT. Amino acids: CASSLLWGGLSGELFF.

This chain uses TRBV10-3 with TRBJ2-1; D possibly corresponds to TRBD2 (6 bases). Per germline, CDR1 ENHRY and CDR2 SYGVKD. V was pared by 6 bases and J by 3 bases, with 15 bases between. This CDR3 region has 15 residues. The CDR3 spells CAISIADNFYNEQFF. The CDR3 DNA reads as TGTGCCATCAGCATAGCGGACAACTTCTACAATGAGCAGTTCTTC.

Here the CDR3 DNA reads TGTGCCAGCAGTGAAGGGACAGGGTTGTATAATTCACCCCTCCACTTT. Amino acid sequence: CASSEGTGLYNSPLHF. V gene TRBV6-1 combines with J gene TRBJ1-6, with 8 bases lining up with TRBD1. The junction had 3 bases not matched to a gene; V was cut back by 1 base and J by 4 bases. The CDR3 extends over 16 amino acids. The germline CDR1 and CDR2 sequences are MNHNS and SASEGT.

V is TRBV4-3 and J is TRBJ1-4, with TRBD1 matching over 8 bases. Germline values: CDR1 LGHNA, CDR2 YSLEER. The junction had 0 bases not matched to a gene; V was cut back by 2 bases and J by 7 bases. The CDR3 loop spans 13 amino acids. The CDR3 sequence is CASSQTGGEKLFF. CDR3 bases: TGCGCCAGCAGCCAAACAGGGGGTGAAAAACTGTTTTTT.

This clone was recorded a few times. This sample also contains other DNA sequences that code for the same CDR3. This chain connects TRBV12-3 or TRBV12-4 to TRBJ2-1, with 9 bases matching TRBD1. CDR3 size: 13 residues. V was clipped by 4 bases and J by 8 bases; unmatched bases: 3. CDR3 DNA: TGTGCCAGCAGTTCGGGACAGGGCCATGAGCAGTTCTTC. Translating it yields CASSSGQGHEQFF.

The genes are TRBV4-3 and TRBJ1-1; 7 bases align to TRBD1. With V trimmed by 0 bases and J by 12 bases, 10 bases remained unmatched. Looked up from germline, CDR1 is LGHNA and CDR2 is YSLEER. CDR3 size: 14 residues. CDR3 bases: TGCGCCAGCAGCCAAGATGGGAAAGGACAGGCTTCTTTCTTT. Translated, it gives CASSQDGKGQASFF.

The chain employs TRBV19 and TRBJ1-4; D ambiguous. This CDR3 has 14 amino acids. V was shortened by 5 bases and J by 1 base, with 8 bases between the two germline ends. The germline CDR1 and CDR2 sequences are LNHDA and SQIVND (reference sequence). The CDR3 bases are TGTGCCAGTAGTGACCCGGGAACTAATGAAAAACTGTTTTTT. Protein sequence: CASSDPGTNEKLFF.

The rearrangement links TRBV28 to TRBJ2-2, with D tentatively TRBD1 (6 bases). CDR3 size: 15 residues. Germline CDR1 is MDHEN and CDR2 is SYDVKM. Trimming took off 6 bases at V and 6 bases at J, with 17 bases between the two ends. CDR3 nucleotide sequence: TGTGCCAGCAGCCCAACAGGGTTGAAGGCCGGGGAGCTGTTTTTT. This codes for CASSPTGLKAGELFF.

This sequence joins TRBV5-5 and TRBJ2-7; 9 nucleotides line up with TRBD1. CDR3 length: 15 amino acids. CDR1 and CDR2 from the germline V gene are SGHKS and YYEKEE (reference sequence). V shed 0 bases and J 5 bases; nucleotides not matched to a gene: 6. As DNA, the CDR3 is TGTGCCAGCAGCTTGGGAGGGACAGGGAATAACGAGCAGTACTTC. Encoded protein: CASSLGGTGNNEQYF. The variable domain in full, with the rest retrieved from reference TRBV5-5 and TRBJ2-7, is DAGVTQSPTHLIKTRGQQVTLRCSPISGHKSVSWYQQVLGQGPQFIFQYYEKEERGRGNFPDRFSARQFPNYSSELNVNALLLGDSALYLCASSLGGTGNNEQYFGPGTRLTVT.

The chain carries TRBV7-9 and TRBJ2-5; 8 bases are a match to TRBD1. The V gene end was trimmed by 5 bases and the J gene end by 5 bases; junction bases not matched to a gene: 10. CDR3 length: 15 amino acids. Germline V gene lookup returns CDR1 SEHNR and CDR2 FQNEAQ (reference sequence). CDR3 loop: CASSIAQGARETQYF. The CDR3, as DNA: TGTGCCAGCAGCATCGCCCAGGGGGCTCGGGAGACCCAGTACTTC.